Below, 20 T cell receptor beta chains from the same sample are listed, as sequenced in a study of T cell responses to AZD1222 COVID-19 vaccine listed by TCRdb under 2021. The sample's time point label is to be understood as: about 28 days (+/-7) after the second vaccine dose. The library came from the immunoSEQ multiplex PCR assay. Held by TCRdb, this immuneACCESS table contains in-frame sequences only and omits some clones. Under half of the omission traces to an unresolved V gene where checked; the cause of the rest is unknown. Present in this sample are roughly 87,000 clones, over 75% of which were seen just once. 5% to 6.5% of the sample rests with the top ten. The source was peripheral blood, collected 28 days after the second AZD1222 dose. The receptors derive from an adult who received the AZD1222 COVID-19 vaccine.

The chain employs TRBV5-1 and TRBJ2-1; 13 bases agree with TRBD2. Germline V gene sequence: CDR1 SGHRS, CDR2 YFSETQ. Trimming removed 2 bases from V and 2 bases from J; junction bases left unmatched: 1. This CDR3 is built from 16 residues. The chain's CDR3 is CASSLTSGGAYNEQFF. DNA for the CDR3: TGCGCCAGCAGCTTAACTAGCGGGGGGGCCTACAATGAGCAGTTCTTC.

This sequence joins TRBV19 and TRBJ2-3, with D possibly being TRBD2 (6 bases). CDR3 size: 16 residues. The V gene lost 3 bases and the J gene lost 2 bases, with 15 bases spanning the gap. Germline V gene sequence: CDR1 LNHDA, CDR2 SQIVND (reference sequence). The CDR3 here is CASSIRLDPFTDTQYF. The CDR3 bases are TGTGCCAGTAGTATTAGACTAGACCCGTTCACAGATACGCAGTATTTT.

The chain couples TRBV3-1 (or the pseudogene TRBV3-2) to TRBJ1-2, with D perhaps matching TRBD1 (5 bases). CDR3 length: 15 residues. From germline, CDR1 is LGHDT and CDR2 YNNKEL (reference sequence). The V end was cut by 3 bases, the J end by 1 base, with 12 bases between. Here the CDR3 reads CASSHRRDSNYGYTF. The CDR3 DNA follows: TGTGCCAGCAGCCACCGTCGCGACAGTAACTATGGCTACACCTTC.

The V and J genes are TRBV14 and TRBJ1-2; a possible D gene is TRBD1 (6 bases). Germline values: CDR1 SGHDN, CDR2 FVKESK. The CDR3 is made up of 15 amino acids. Trimming removed 0 bases from V and 7 bases from J, with 15 bases in between. CDR3 amino acids: CASSQEGGRETGYTF. The CDR3 nucleotides are TGTGCCAGCAGCCAAGAGGGGGGCCGGGAGACTGGCTACACCTTC. The full variable domain, rest sourced from reference TRBV14 and TRBJ1-2, is EAGVTQFPSHSVIEKGQTVTLRCDPISGHDNLYWYRRVMGKEIKFLLHFVKESKQDESGMPNNRFLAERTGGTYSTLKVQPAELEDSGVYFCASSQEGGRETGYTFGSGTRLTVV.

The chain is built from TRBV19 and TRBJ1-1; D not certain. This CDR3 is built from 15 residues. The V and J ends lost 7 bases and 5 bases respectively, with 20 bases between them. From germline, CDR1 is LNHDA and CDR2 SQIVND (reference sequence). The CDR3 reads CASNHVGPPGTEAFF. Written as DNA, the CDR3 is TGTGCCAGTAACCACGTCGGGCCACCCGGGACTGAAGCTTTCTTT.

This clone was observed a handful of times. The chain couples TRBV6-5 to TRBJ1-2; TRBD1 agrees at 9 bases. Trimming removed 6 bases from V and 7 bases from J; junction bases left unmatched: 9. This CDR3 is built from 14 residues. Germline loops: CDR1 MNHEY, CDR2 SVGAGI. The CDR3 sequence is CASSRTGEVSGYTF. The CDR3 coding sequence is TGTGCCAGCAGCCGGACAGGGGAAGTATCTGGCTACACCTTC.

The rearrangement uses TRBV7-2 and TRBJ2-2; TRBD2 matches at 10 bases. V trimming: 3 bases; J trimming: 2 bases; junction bases outside the gene matches: 3. The germline V gene has CDR1 SGHTA and CDR2 FQGNSA. The CDR3 consists of 16 residues. The CDR3 DNA follows: TGTGCCAGCAGCTTGGGACTAGCGATAAACACCGGGGAGCTGTTTTTT. Protein sequence: CASSLGLAINTGELFF.

This rearrangement joins TRBV2 to TRBJ1-2; 8 bases fit TRBD1. Germline CDR1 is SNHLY and CDR2 is FYNNEI. The CDR3 consists of 15 residues. The J segment lost 4 bases and the V segment lost 6 bases, leaving 10 bases of the junction unmatched. CDR3 in amino acids: CASRVDRGPGYGYTF. CDR3 in DNA: TGTGCCAGCAGGGTTGACAGGGGTCCCGGCTATGGCTACACCTTC.

The rearrangement joins TRBV3-1 (or the pseudogene TRBV3-2) to TRBJ1-5; D unresolved. The V gene's germline CDR1 is LGHDT and CDR2 YNNKEL (reference sequence). The ends were cut back, 0 bases at V and 0 bases at J, with 6 bases in the middle. The CDR3 loop spans 15 amino acids. CDR3 bases: TGTGCCAGCAGCCAAGACCGTTTTAGCAATCAGCCCCAGCATTTT. This sequence encodes CASSQDRFSNQPQHF.

The genes are TRBV5-6 and TRBJ2-1; D is uncertain. CDR1 SGHDT and CDR2 YYEEEE come from the germline V gene. This CDR3 is built from 15 residues. The germline V and J ends were trimmed by 8 bases and 0 bases, with 15 bases remaining between them. CDR3 loop: CASGFRPVSYNEQFF. CDR3 DNA sequence: TGTGCCAGTGGATTTAGACCCGTCTCCTACAATGAGCAGTTCTTC.

CDR3 coding DNA: TGTGCCAGCAGCCAAGATGGAGAGGGCTCCAAAAACATTCAGTACTTC. Amino acids: CASSQDGEGSKNIQYF. V gene TRBV14 combines with J gene TRBJ2-4, with D possibly matching TRBD2 (5 bases). V was trimmed by 0 bases and J by 2 bases, leaving 11 bases between them. CDR3 length equals 16 residues. CDR1 and CDR2 (germline): SGHDN, FVKESK.

V is TRBV29-1 and J is TRBJ1-1; D uncertain. V was shortened by 7 bases and J by 1 base, with 10 bases between the two germline ends. CDR1 is SQVTM, CDR2 ANQGSEA, per germline. This CDR3 has 12 residues. The CDR3 DNA sequence: TGCAGCGCCATATTCAGGAACACTGAAGCTTTCTTT. This translates into CSAIFRNTEAFF.

With respect to this clone: The junction shows a germline mismatch at one end, possibly a read error. The V and J genes are TRBV6-5 and TRBJ2-1; D may be TRBD2 (6 bases). Germline V gene sequence: CDR1 MNHEY, CDR2 SVGAGI. There are 14 residues in the CDR3. CDR3 amino acids: CASRYWGTYNEQFF. In DNA form, the CDR3 reads TGTGCCAGCAGGTACTGGGGGACTTACAATGAGCAGTTCTTC.

The chain joins TRBV7-8 to TRBJ1-2; D perhaps matches TRBD1 (6 bases). Germline lookup yields CDR1 SGHVS and CDR2 FQNEAQ. The CDR3 runs to 13 residues. V lost 3 bases, J lost 8 bases, and 13 bases lay in between. The CDR3 loop reads CASSLGGAVGYTF. CDR3 DNA sequence: TGTGCCAGCAGCTTGGGGGGCGCAGTGGGCTACACCTTC.

The count of this clone is one. This chain joins TRBV3-1 (or the pseudogene TRBV3-2) and TRBJ2-6; D not resolved. V lost 4 bases and J 2 bases, leaving 6 bases between the germline ends. From germline, CDR1 is LGHDT and CDR2 YNNKEL (reference sequence). CDR3 length: 14 residues. The chain's CDR3 is CASSPSPGANVLTF. The CDR3 DNA follows: TGTGCCAGCAGCCCCTCCCCTGGGGCCAACGTCCTGACTTTC.

Here the CDR3 DNA reads TGTGCCAGCAGCCAATTCTCGACCAGGGGTTCTCAGTTCTTC. This sequence encodes CASSQFSTRGSQFF. V usage is TRBV3-1 (or the pseudogene TRBV3-2) and J usage is TRBJ2-1, with D maybe TRBD1 (6 bases). V dropped 2 bases and J dropped 13 bases, with 18 bases sitting between them. The CDR3 has 14 amino acids. CDR1 and CDR2 (germline): LGHDT, YNNKEL (reference sequence).

V gene TRBV2 combines with J gene TRBJ1-2, with 9 bases aligning to TRBD1. The CDR3 is 13 amino acids. Per germline, CDR1 SNHLY and CDR2 FYNNEI. Trimming took 7 bases from V and 3 from J; bases not matched to a gene: 3. The CDR3 sequence is CASMRTGDYGYTF. CDR3 DNA sequence: TGTGCCAGCATGAGGACAGGGGACTATGGCTACACCTTC.

The chain carries TRBV18 and TRBJ2-7; D possibly corresponds to TRBD2 (7 bases). The germline V and J ends were trimmed by 3 bases and 3 bases, with 15 bases remaining between them. This CDR3 is 15 amino acids long. The V gene's germline CDR1 is KGHSH and CDR2 LQKENI. CDR3 nucleotides: TGTGCCAGCTCACCGGGGGGGGCCAAAGACTACGAGCAGTACTTC. It specifies CASSPGGAKDYEQYF.

J is TRBJ1-2 and V is TRBV19; TRBD1 agrees at 8 bases. Germline loops: CDR1 LNHDA, CDR2 SQIVND (reference sequence). The V gene end was trimmed by 1 base and the J gene end by 5 bases; junction bases not matched to a gene: 3. There are 14 residues in the CDR3. The CDR3 DNA sequence: TGTGCCAGTAGTATAGGACAGGGGCCTTATGGCTACACCTTC. Translating it yields CASSIGQGPYGYTF.

Only a few counts were recorded for this clone. The chain couples TRBV30 to TRBJ2-7; 11 bases agree with TRBD2. Germline lookup yields CDR1 GTSNPN and CDR2 SVGIG (reference sequence). The V segment lost 1 base and the J segment 2 bases; nucleotides outside the gene matches: 7. This CDR3 region has 16 residues. CDR3 nucleotides: TGTGCCTGGAGTGACTACTCTAGCGGGGGGACCTACGAGCAGTACTTC. It codes for CAWSDYSSGGTYEQYF.